This TCR beta chain was documented in a study of blood T cells in healthy people across ages. Looking at the study overall: The capture of about one barcoded beta molecule per two T cells was achieved by template switching.

Sample-barcoded 5' priming and a J-beta primer mix drove a second PCR of about 6 to 12 cycles. Every sample produced at least 2.5 million CDR3-containing paired-end reads. TCRdb analysed the 5' RACE reads with MiXCR anew, one entry per CDR3 protein. The table lists about 400,000 distinct CDR3 sequences, over 45% of them singletons. The study, taken as a whole, reports: There were more naive CD4+ cells and higher diversity in long-lived donors than in aged donors.

The germline gives CDR1 PRHDT, CDR2 FYEKMQ (reference sequence). Trimming stripped 4 bases from V and 1 base from J, with 19 bases between. The CDR3 covers 17 residues. Notes on this clonotype: Its antigen is currently unknown.

The V and J genes are TRBV13 and TRBJ1-2; the D is unclear. Sequenced input: blood. This clonotype was obtained from a man between 60 and 75 years old in good health. DNA of the CDR3: TGTGCCAGCAGCTCTTCATCAGACACTTCCCTTAACTATGGCTACACCTTC. It codes for CASSSSSDTSLNYGYTF.